The rows below give T cell receptor beta chains drawn from one sample of a study of CD8+CD57+ T cells in acquired aplastic anemia. TCRdb passed the reads through MiXCR, listing each CDR3 protein once. The table records some 240,000 distinct CDR3 sequences, approximately 35% of them present only once. The sample comprised sorted CD4+, CD8+, or CD8+CD57+ T cells (not recorded which) from PBMCs. The receptors were gathered from a human donor in good health, serving as a control. Both conserved end residues are part of each CDR3. D genes are given only for firm matches. Only part of the rows carry a size: once, few, many, or a class if the clone is expanded.

j_call | d_call | v_call | clone_size | cdr3_nt | cdr3_aa
TRBJ1-6 | NA | TRBV19 | medium-sized | TGTGCCAGTAGTATACAGGGGATTTCACCCCTCCACTTT | CASSIQGISPLHF
TRBJ1-2 | NA | TRBV7-8 | many | TGTGCCAGCAGCTTAGGTGGCAACTACTGGGATGGCTACACCTTC | CASSLGGNYWDGYTF
TRBJ1-6 | TRBD1 | TRBV20-1 | many | TGCAGTGCACCACAGGGGAGCTCCTATAATTCACCCCTCCACTTT | CSAPQGSSYNSPLHF
TRBJ2-7 | NA | TRBV7-8 | many | TGTGCCAGCAGCACGCGGGACATATCCTACGAGCAGTACTTC | CASSTRDISYEQYF
TRBJ1-5 | NA | TRBV4-1 | few | TGCGCCAGCAGCCAAGATCTCTCGTTTGGGGCAGGAGACGATCCCCAGCATTTT | CASSQDLSFGAGDDPQHF
TRBJ1-2 | NA | TRBV29-1 | NA | TGCAGCGTACCCGGATATGGCTACACCTTC | CSVPGYGYTF
TRBJ2-7 | NA | TRBV30 | few | TGTGCCTGGACCCCCCGGGGCAGGGTAAATAAGCGAAGCGAGCAGTACTTC | CAWTPRGRVNKRSEQYF
TRBJ1-5 | NA | TRBV9 | many | TGTGCCAGCAGCGGATCGACGGGAACTCAGCCCCAGCATTTT | CASSGSTGTQPQHF
TRBJ2-1 | TRBD2 | TRBV12-3/TRBV12-4 | few | TGTGCCAGCAGCGGTCTAGCGGGGTGGATCCATGAGCAGTTCTTC | CASSGLAGWIHEQFF
TRBJ1-1 | TRBD1 | TRBV5-1 | few | TGCTCCAGCAGGGGGGTTTATGACACTGAAGCTTTCTTT | CSSRGVYDTEAFF
TRBJ1-2 | TRBD1 | TRBV6-1 | NA | TGTGCCAGCCTTAGGACAGGGGATATTGGGGGCTACACCTTC | CASLRTGDIGGYTF